The present TCR beta chain was sequenced within a study of Graves' ophthalmopathy and Graves' hyperthyroidism. CDR3 regions of TCR beta were amplified from RNA transcripts. RT-PCR in the first round used HTBI primers; a second-round multiplex PCR followed. TCRdb independently ran MiXCR on the multiplex PCR reads; one entry per CDR3 protein. The sample holds 600,000 to 950,000 distinct CDR3 sequences, 40% seen once. The junction had 5 bases not matched to a gene; V was cut back by 0 bases and J by 0 bases. The CDR3 loop spans 15 amino acids. Germline V CDR1 and CDR2: DFQATT, SNEGSKA (reference sequence).

The rearrangement joins TRBV20-1 to TRBJ2-7; 7 nucleotides match TRBD1. Sequencing was done on a sample of peripheral blood. The clonotype comes from an adult man with Graves' ophthalmopathy. CDR3: CSAREGDSNSYEQYF. As DNA, the CDR3 is TGCAGTGCTAGAGAGGGGGACAGCAACTCCTACGAGCAGTACTTC.